The 14 T cell receptor beta chains below come from one sample, sequenced in a study of blood T cells in healthy people across ages. Next came a second PCR, run for about 7 to 12 cycles, which used a sample-barcoded 5' primer along with a J-beta primer mix. TCRdb re-analysed the 5' RACE reads in MiXCR, keeping a single row per CDR3 protein. The sample lists approximately 1,700,000 distinct CDR3 sequences, about two fifths occurring once. Source material: blood. The receptors here all came from a human donor in good health.

V and J are TRBV7-6 and TRBJ2-1; 8 nucleotides align to TRBD1. The CDR3 extends over 15 amino acids. V dropped 5 bases and J dropped 6; count of bases not matched to a gene: 9. The V gene's germline CDR1 is SGHVS and CDR2 FNYEAQ. CDR3 sequence (DNA): TGTGCCAGCAGCCACACCGGACAGGGCCGCAATGAGCAGTTCTTC. As protein: CASSHTGQGRNEQFF. The full variable domain, its missing parts supplied by reference TRBV7-6 and TRBJ2-1, is GAGVSQSPRYKVTKRGQDVALRCDPISGHVSLYWYRQALGQGPEFLTYFNYEAQQDKSGLPNDRFSAERPEGSISTLTIQRTEQRDSAMYRCASSHTGQGRNEQFFGPGTRLTVL.

As to this clonotype: An end of the junction does not agree with germline; a read error may underlie this. The gene calls are TRBV20-1 and TRBJ2-3, with 7 bases identical to TRBD2. CDR3 length: 15 amino acids. Germline-derived CDR1 and CDR2 are DFQATT and SNEGSKA (reference sequence). CDR3 DNA sequence: TGCAGTACTAGAACTATACGCCCCGGGGGGGATACGCAGTATTTT. The encoded protein is CSTRTIRPGGDTQYF.

The chain carries TRBV4-2 and TRBJ1-2, with 9 bases aligning to TRBD1. Trimming at V came to 4 bases and at J to 8 bases, leaving 14 bases not matched to a gene. Germline lookup yields CDR1 LGHNA and CDR2 YNFKEQ. The CDR3 runs 16 residues. In DNA, the CDR3 is TGTGCCAGCAGCCCGCTGACAGGGGGAGATAAGGGAGGCTACACCTTC. Translated, it gives CASSPLTGGDKGGYTF.

A few counts support this clonotype. The chain couples TRBV6-5 to TRBJ2-3, with D unresolved. V dropped 8 bases and J dropped 5 bases, with 5 bases sitting between them. This CDR3 comprises 10 residues. Germline CDR1 is MNHEY and CDR2 is SVGAGI. The CDR3 nucleotides are TGTGCCAGCGGGATAGATACGCAGTATTTT. This encodes CASGIDTQYF.

A remark on this clonotype: One end of the junction is discordant with germline, which a read error may explain. This chain links TRBV12-3 or TRBV12-4 with TRBJ1-1; D remains ambiguous. The CDR3 runs to 14 residues. For the CDR3, the DNA is TGTGCCAGCAGTCTCCTAGGGTTAAGCACTGAGGCTTTCTTT. Translated: CASSLLGLSTEAFF.

The chain carries TRBV4-2 and TRBJ1-1; unclear D gene. The CDR3 sequence is 13 residues long. Germline V lookup: CDR1 LGHNA, CDR2 YNFKEQ. V was trimmed by 1 base and J by 5 bases, leaving 8 bases between them. The CDR3 DNA is TGTGCCAGCAGCCAAGGTCAGATAACTGAAGCTTTCTTT. This sequence encodes CASSQGQITEAFF.

The chain recombines TRBV6-5 with TRBJ2-1; tentative D call: TRBD2 (6 bases). There are 19 residues in the CDR3. With 4 bases removed from V and 2 bases from J, the gap between germline ends came to 24 bases. The germline V gene encodes CDR1 MNHEY and CDR2 SVGAGI. This chain's CDR3 is CASSSPGLAGRRAYNEQFF. The CDR3 DNA reads TGTGCCAGCAGTTCTCCGGGACTCGCCGGACGACGAGCCTACAATGAGCAGTTCTTC.

Concerning this clonotype: One end of the junction is discordant with germline, which a read error may explain. In DNA, the CDR3 is TGTGCCAGCAGTTTACCAGCTTATAATTTACCCCTCCACTTT. This encodes CASSLPAYNLPLHF. The rearrangement joins TRBV12-3 or TRBV12-4 to TRBJ1-6; D is undetermined. The CDR3 consists of 14 residues.

This clonotype was counted a few times. The chain joins TRBV5-1 to TRBJ1-1; 9 bases fit TRBD1. V was pared by 0 bases and J by 5 bases, with 5 bases of the junction left unmatched. The CDR3 has 15 amino acids. Looked up from germline, CDR1 is SGHRS and CDR2 is YFSETQ. The CDR3 protein is CASSLDGQGWTEAFF. In DNA form, the CDR3 reads TGCGCCAGCAGCTTGGATGGACAGGGGTGGACTGAAGCTTTCTTT.

This clonotype has more than one count but fewer than ten. J is TRBJ1-2 and V is TRBV7-9; D gene unclear. There are 17 residues in the CDR3. The germline V gene has CDR1 SEHNR and CDR2 FQNEAQ (reference sequence). Trimming stripped 5 bases from V and 0 bases from J, with 19 bases between. For the CDR3, the DNA is TGTGCCAGCAGCCCCCAGGACGTTGGCACCGCTAACTATGGCTACACCTTC. It yields the protein CASSPQDVGTANYGYTF.

The chain links TRBV15 to TRBJ1-1, with D possibly TRBD1 on 5 matching bases. Germline V gives CDR1 LNHNV, CDR2 YYDKDF (reference sequence). Trimming shortened V by 2 bases and J by 5 bases, and 12 bases separated the two germline ends. CDR3 length equals 14 residues. CDR3 DNA: TGTGCCACCAGCAGACGTCAGGGTGAAACTGAAGCTTTCTTT. It codes for CATSRRQGETEAFF. Full variable domain (rest looked up from reference TRBV15 and TRBJ1-1): DAMVIQNPRYQVTQFGKPVTLSCSQTLNHNVMYWYQQKSSQAPKLLFHYYDKDFNNEADTPDNFQSRRPNTSFCFLDIRSPGLGDTAMYLCATSRRQGETEAFFGQGTRLTVV.

This chain connects TRBV4-1 to TRBJ1-1; 9 positions agree with TRBD1. CDR3 length equals 18 residues. Germline V gives CDR1 MGHRA, CDR2 YSYEKL. Trimming took 3 bases from V and 0 from J; bases not matched to a gene: 11. In nucleotides, the CDR3 is TGCGCCAGCAGCCAGCAAAACTCCGGGACAGGGTTGAACACTGAAGCTTTCTTT. Translated, it gives CASSQQNSGTGLNTEAFF.

The chain couples TRBV5-1 to TRBJ2-7; the D gene could be TRBD1 or TRBD2 (5 bases each). Germline assignment: CDR1 SGHRS and CDR2 YFSETQ. The ends were cut back, 2 bases at V and 2 bases at J, with 20 bases in the middle. This CDR3 contains 17 residues. CDR3 DNA sequence: TGCGCCAGCAGCTTAGGGGAGAGGGAACACTACACCTACGAGCAGTACTTC. It yields the protein CASSLGEREHYTYEQYF. The full variable domain, with the rest looked up from reference TRBV5-1 and TRBJ2-7, is KAGVTQTPRYLIKTRGQQVTLSCSPISGHRSVSWYQQTPGQGLQFLFEYFSETQRNKGNFPGRFSGRQFSNSRSEMNVSTLELGDSALYLCASSLGEREHYTYEQYFGPGTRLTVT.

The chain employs TRBV12-5 and TRBJ2-1, with TRBD2 identical over 9 bases. With V trimmed by 4 bases and J by 11 bases, 6 bases remained unmatched. The germline CDR1 and CDR2 sequences are LGHNT and FRNRAP. This CDR3 comprises 13 residues. CDR3 loop: CASGSPGTSKQFF. The CDR3 DNA is TGTGCTAGTGGTTCGCCCGGGACTAGCAAGCAGTTCTTC. The whole variable domain, filled in from reference TRBV12-5 and TRBJ2-1, reads DARVTQTPRHKVTEMGQEVTMRCQPILGHNTVFWYRQTMMQGLELLAYFRNRAPLDDSGMPKDRFSAEMPDATLATLKIQPSEPRDSAVYFCASGSPGTSKQFFGPGTRLTVL.